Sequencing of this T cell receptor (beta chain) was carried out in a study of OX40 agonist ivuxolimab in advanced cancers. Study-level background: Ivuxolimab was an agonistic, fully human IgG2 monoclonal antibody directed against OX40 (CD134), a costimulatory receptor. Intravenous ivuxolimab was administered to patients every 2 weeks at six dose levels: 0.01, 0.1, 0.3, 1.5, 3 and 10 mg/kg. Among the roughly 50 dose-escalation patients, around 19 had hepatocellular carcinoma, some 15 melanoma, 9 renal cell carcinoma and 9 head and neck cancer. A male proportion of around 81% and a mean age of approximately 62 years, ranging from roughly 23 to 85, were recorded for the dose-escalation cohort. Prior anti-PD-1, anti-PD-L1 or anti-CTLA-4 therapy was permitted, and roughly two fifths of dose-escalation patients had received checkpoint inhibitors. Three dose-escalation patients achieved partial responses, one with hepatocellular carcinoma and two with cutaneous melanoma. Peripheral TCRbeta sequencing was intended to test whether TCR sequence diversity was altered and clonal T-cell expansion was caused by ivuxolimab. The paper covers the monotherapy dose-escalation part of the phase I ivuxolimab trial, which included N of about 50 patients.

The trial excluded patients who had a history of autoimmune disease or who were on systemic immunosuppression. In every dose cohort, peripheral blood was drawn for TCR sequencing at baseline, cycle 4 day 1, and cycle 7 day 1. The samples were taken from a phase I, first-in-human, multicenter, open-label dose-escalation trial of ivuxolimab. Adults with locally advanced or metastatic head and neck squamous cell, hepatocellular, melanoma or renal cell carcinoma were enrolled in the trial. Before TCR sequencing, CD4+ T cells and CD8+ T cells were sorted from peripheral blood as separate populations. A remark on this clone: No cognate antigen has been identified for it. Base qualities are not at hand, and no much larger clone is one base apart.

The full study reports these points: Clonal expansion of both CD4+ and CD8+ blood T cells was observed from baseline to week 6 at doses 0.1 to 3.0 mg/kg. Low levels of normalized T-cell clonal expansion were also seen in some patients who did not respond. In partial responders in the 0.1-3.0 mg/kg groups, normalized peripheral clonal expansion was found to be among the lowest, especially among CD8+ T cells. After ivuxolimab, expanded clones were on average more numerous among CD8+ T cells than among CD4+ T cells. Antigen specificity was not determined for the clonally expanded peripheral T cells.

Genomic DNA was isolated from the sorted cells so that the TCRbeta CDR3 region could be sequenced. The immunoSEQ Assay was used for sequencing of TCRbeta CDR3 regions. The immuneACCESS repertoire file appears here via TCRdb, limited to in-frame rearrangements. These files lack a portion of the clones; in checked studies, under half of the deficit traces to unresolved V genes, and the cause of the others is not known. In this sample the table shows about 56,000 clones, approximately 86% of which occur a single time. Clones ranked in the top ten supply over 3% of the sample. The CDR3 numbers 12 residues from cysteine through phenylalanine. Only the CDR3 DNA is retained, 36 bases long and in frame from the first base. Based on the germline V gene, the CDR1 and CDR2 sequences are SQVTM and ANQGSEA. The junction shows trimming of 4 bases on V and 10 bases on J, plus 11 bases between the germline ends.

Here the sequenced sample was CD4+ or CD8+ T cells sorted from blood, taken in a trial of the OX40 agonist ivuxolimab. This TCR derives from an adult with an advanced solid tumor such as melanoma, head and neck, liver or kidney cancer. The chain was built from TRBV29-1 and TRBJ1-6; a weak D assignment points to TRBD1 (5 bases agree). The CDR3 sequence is CSVGDRGSPLHF. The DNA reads TGCAGCGTTGGGGACCGGGGGTCACCCCTCCACTTT.